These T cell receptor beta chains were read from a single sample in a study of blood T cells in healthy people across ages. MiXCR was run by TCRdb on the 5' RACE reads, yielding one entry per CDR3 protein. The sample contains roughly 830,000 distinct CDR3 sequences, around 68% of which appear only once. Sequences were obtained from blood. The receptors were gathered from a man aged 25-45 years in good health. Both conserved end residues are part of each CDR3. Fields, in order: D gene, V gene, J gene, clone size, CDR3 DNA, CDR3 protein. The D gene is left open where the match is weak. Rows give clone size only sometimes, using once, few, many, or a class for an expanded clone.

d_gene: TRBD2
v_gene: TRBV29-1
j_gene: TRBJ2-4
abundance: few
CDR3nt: TGCAGCGTTGCCGCCGCGGGGGGGATCGGCAAAAACATTCAGTACTTC
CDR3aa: CSVAAAGGIGKNIQYF

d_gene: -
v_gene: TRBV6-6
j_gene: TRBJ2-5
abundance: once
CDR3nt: TGTGCCAGCAGTGGCCGGGACAACCGACAAGAGACCCAGTACTTC
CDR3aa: CASSGRDNRQETQYF

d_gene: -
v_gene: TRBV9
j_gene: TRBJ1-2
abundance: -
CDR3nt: TGTGCCAGCAGCGAGCGACCAGCGGGTAATGGCTACACCTTC
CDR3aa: CASSERPAGNGYTF

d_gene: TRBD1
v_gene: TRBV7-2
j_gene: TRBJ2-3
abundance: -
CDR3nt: TGTGCCAGCAGCTTAGCCGGGACAGGGTCAGCAGATACGCAGTATTTT
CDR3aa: CASSLAGTGSADTQYF

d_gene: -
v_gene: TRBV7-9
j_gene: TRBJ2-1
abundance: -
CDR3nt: TGTGCCAGCAGCTTAGCGGGGGGCCCTGACAATGAGCAGTTCTTC
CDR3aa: CASSLAGGPDNEQFF

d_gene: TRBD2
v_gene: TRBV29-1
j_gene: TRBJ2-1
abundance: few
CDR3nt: TGCAGCGTTGCACTAGCGGGGGGTACTAGCTCCTACAATGAGCAGTTCTTC
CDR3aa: CSVALAGGTSSYNEQFF

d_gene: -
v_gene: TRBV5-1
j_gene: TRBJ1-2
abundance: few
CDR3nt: TGCGCCAGCAGCGAGGGTCAAGACTATGGCTACACCTTC
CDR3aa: CASSEGQDYGYTF

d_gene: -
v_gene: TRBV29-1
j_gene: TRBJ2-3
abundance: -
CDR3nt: TGCAGCGCAGGGTTCGGGGGCTCAGATACGCAGTATTTT
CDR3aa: CSAGFGGSDTQYF

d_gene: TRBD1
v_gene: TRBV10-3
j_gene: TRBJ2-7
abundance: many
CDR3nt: TGTGCCACTCTAGGGGCGACAGGGGAGTTTTCCGAGCAGTACTTC
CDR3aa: CATLGATGEFSEQYF

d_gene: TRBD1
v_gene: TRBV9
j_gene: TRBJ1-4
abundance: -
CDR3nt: TGTGCCAGCAGCACCCGACAGGGGACGAGGGAAAAACTGTTTTTT
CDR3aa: CASSTRQGTREKLFF

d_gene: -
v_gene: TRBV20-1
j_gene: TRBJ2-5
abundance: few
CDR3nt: TGCAGTGCCCCGCCAGGACAAGAGACCCAGTACTTC
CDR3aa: CSAPPGQETQYF

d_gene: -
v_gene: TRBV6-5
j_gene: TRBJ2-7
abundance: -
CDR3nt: TGTGCCAGCAGTTACTCTAGGGCCAAGCCCTACGAGCAGTACTTC
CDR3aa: CASSYSRAKPYEQYF

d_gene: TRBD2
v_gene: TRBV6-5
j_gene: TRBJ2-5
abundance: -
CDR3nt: TGTGCCAGCAGGACTAGCGGATCTCAAGAGACCCAGTACTTC
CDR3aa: CASRTSGSQETQYF

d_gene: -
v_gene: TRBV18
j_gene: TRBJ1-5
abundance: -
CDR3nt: TGTGCCAGCTCACCCGGCCGGACGGCTGGGAGCAATCAGCCCCAGCATTTT
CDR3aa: CASSPGRTAGSNQPQHF

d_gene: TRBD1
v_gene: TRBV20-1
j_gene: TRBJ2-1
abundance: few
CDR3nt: TGCAGTGCTAATTCCCCCCCCGGGACAGGCGGCCCTGAGCAGTTCTTC
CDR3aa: CSANSPPGTGGPEQFF

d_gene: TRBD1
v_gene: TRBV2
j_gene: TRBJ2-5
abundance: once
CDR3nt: TGTGCCCGCAGGGACAGAGATCTTAGGCAGTACTTC
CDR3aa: CARRDRDLRQYF

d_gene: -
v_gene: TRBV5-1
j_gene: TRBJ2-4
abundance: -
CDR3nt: TGCGCCAGCAGCTTGGAAGCAGGGGCCACGAACATTCAGTACTTC
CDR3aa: CASSLEAGATNIQYF

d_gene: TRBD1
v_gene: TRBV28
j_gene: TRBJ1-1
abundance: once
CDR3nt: TGTGCCAGCCTCGACAGGGGGCGAGTGAACACTGAAGCTTTCTTT
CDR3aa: CASLDRGRVNTEAFF

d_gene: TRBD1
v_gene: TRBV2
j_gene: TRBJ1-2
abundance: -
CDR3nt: TGTGCCAGCAGTGACCAGGGGGAGGAATATGGCTACACCTTC
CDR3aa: CASSDQGEEYGYTF